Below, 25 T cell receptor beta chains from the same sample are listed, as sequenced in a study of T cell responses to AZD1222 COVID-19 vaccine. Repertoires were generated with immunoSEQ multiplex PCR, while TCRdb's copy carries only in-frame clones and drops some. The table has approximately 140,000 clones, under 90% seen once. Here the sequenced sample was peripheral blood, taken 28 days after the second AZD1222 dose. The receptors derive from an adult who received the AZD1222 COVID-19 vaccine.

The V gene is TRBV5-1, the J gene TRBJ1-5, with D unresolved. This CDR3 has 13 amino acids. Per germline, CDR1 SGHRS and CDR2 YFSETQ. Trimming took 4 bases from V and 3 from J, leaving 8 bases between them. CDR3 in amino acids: CASSRDFNQPQHF. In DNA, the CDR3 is TGCGCCAGCAGCAGGGATTTCAATCAGCCCCAGCATTTT. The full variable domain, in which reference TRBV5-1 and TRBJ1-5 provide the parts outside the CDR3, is KAGVTQTPRYLIKTRGQQVTLSCSPISGHRSVSWYQQTPGQGLQFLFEYFSETQRNKGNFPGRFSGRQFSNSRSEMNVSTLELGDSALYLCASSRDFNQPQHFGDGTRLSIL.

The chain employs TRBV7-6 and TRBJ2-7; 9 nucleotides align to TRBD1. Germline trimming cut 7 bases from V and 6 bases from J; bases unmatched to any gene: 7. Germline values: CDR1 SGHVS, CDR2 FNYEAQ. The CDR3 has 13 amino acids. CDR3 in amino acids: CASIRDREGEQYF. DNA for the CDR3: TGTGCCAGCATCCGGGACAGGGAGGGCGAGCAGTACTTC.

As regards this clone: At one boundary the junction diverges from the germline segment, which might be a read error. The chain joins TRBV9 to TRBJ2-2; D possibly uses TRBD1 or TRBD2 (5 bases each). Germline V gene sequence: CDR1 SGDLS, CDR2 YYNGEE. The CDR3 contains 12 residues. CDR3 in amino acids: CASGVGAGELFF. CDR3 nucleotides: TGTGCCAGCGGCGTGGGGGCCGGGGAGCTGTTTTTT.

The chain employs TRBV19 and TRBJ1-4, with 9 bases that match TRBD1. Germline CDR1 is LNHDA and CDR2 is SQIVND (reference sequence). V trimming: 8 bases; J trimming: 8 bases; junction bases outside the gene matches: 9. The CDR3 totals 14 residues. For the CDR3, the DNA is TGTGCCAGTGGACAACAGGGGGCCTTGGAAAAACTGTTTTTT. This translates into CASGQQGALEKLFF.

The CDR3 here is CASTPGTRISGELFF. CDR3 in DNA: TGTGCCAGCACCCCGGGGACAAGGATTTCCGGGGAGCTGTTTTTT. The V and J genes are TRBV3-1 (or the pseudogene TRBV3-2) and TRBJ2-2; TRBD1 is a possible D gene (6 bases). Deletions cut 7 bases from V and 6 bases from J, with 18 bases between. CDR3 length: 15 residues. CDR1 LGHDT and CDR2 YNNKEL come from the germline V gene (reference sequence).

The CDR3 DNA follows: TGTGCCAGCAGCAGGATGACAGGGGTTAACTATGGCTACACCTTC. Its protein is CASSRMTGVNYGYTF. The chain links TRBV5-6 to TRBJ1-2, with 8 bases identical to TRBD1. With V trimmed by 4 bases and J by 1 base, 6 bases remained unmatched. Germline loops: CDR1 SGHDT, CDR2 YYEEEE. The CDR3 sequence is 15 residues long.

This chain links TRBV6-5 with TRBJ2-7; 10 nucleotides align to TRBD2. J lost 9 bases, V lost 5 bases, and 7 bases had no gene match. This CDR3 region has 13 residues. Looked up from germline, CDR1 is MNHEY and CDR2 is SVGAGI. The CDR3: CASSNSGRAGQYF. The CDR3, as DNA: TGTGCCAGCAGTAACAGCGGGAGGGCCGGGCAGTACTTC.

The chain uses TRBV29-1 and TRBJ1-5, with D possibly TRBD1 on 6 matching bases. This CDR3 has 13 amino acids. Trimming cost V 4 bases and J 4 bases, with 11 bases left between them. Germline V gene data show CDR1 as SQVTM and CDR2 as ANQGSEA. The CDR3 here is CSVGGQTNQPQHF. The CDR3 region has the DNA TGCAGCGTTGGGGGGCAGACAAATCAGCCCCAGCATTTT.

The CDR3 region is CSASEGTTEAFF. The CDR3 coding sequence is TGCAGTGCTAGTGAGGGGACCACTGAAGCTTTCTTT. The gene calls are TRBV20-1 and TRBJ1-1, with D possibly being TRBD1 (5 bases). CDR1 and CDR2 (germline): DFQATT, SNEGSKA (reference sequence). The V end was cut by 3 bases, the J end by 4 bases, with 9 bases between. The CDR3 has 12 residues.

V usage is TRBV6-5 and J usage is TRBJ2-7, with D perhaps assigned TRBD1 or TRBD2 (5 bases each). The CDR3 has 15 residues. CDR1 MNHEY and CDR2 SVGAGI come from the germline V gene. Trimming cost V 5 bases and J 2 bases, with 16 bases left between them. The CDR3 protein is CASSKTGTGTYEQYV. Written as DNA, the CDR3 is TGTGCCAGCAGTAAAACCGGGACCGGAACCTACGAGCAGTACGTC.

The CDR3 spells CASSAGVNQETQYF. The CDR3, as DNA: TGTGCCAGCAGTGCAGGGGTAAACCAAGAGACCCAGTACTTC. V usage is TRBV6-2 or TRBV6-3 and J usage is TRBJ2-5; a weak D match, TRBD1 (6 bases). Deletions cut 5 bases from V and 0 bases from J, with 10 bases between. Germline loops: CDR1 MNHEY, CDR2 SVGEGT. CDR3 length: 14 amino acids.

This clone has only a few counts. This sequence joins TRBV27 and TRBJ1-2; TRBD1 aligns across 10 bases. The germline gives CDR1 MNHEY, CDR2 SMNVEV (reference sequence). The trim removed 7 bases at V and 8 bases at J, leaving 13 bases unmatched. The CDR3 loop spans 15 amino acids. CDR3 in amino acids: CASTTYGQGEVGYTF. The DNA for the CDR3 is TGTGCCAGCACCACATATGGACAGGGGGAAGTAGGCTACACCTTC.

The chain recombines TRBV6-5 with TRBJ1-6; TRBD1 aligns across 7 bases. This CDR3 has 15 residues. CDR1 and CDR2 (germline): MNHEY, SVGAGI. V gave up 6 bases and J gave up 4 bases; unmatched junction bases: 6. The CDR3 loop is CASSRDSKYNSPLHF. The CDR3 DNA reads TGTGCCAGCAGCCGGGACAGCAAATATAATTCACCCCTCCACTTT.

The CDR3 loop reads CASGLVLAGSEDEQFF. Here the CDR3 DNA reads TGTGCTAGTGGTTTGGTACTAGCGGGATCGGAGGATGAGCAGTTCTTC. The chain is built from TRBV12-5 and TRBJ2-1, with 10 bases aligning to TRBD2. There are 16 residues in the CDR3. Germline V gene lookup returns CDR1 LGHNT and CDR2 FRNRAP. J lost 8 bases, V lost 0 bases, and 7 bases had no gene match.

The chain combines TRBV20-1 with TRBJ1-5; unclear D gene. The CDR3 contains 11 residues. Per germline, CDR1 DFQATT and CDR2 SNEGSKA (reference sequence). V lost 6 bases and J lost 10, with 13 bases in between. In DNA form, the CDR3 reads TGCAGTGCAACCTTCGCGGGACCCCAGCATTTT. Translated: CSATFAGPQHF.

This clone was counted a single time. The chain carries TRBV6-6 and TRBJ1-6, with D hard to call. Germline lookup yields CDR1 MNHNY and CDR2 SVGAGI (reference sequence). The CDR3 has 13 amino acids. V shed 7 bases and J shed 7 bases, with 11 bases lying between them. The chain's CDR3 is CASIVAQNSPLHF. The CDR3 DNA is TGTGCCAGCATCGTAGCCCAAAATTCACCCCTCCACTTT.

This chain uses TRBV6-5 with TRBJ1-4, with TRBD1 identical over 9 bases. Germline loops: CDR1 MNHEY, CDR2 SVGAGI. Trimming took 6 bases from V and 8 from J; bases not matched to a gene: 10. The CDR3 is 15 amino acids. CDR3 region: CASRLYGTGYEKLFF. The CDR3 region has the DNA TGTGCCAGCAGGCTCTACGGGACAGGGTACGAAAAACTGTTTTTT.

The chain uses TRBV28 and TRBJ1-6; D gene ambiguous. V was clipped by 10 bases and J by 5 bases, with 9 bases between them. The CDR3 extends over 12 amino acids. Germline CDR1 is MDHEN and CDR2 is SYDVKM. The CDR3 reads CATNRNNSPLHF. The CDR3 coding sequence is TGTGCCACCAACAGAAATAATTCACCCCTCCACTTT.

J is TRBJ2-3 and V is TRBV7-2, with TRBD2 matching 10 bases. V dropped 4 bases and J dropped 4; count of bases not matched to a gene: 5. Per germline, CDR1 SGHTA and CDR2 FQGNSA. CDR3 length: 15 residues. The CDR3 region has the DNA TGTGCCAGCAGCTCGCTAGCGGGAGTGGCAGATACGCAGTATTTT. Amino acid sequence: CASSSLAGVADTQYF.

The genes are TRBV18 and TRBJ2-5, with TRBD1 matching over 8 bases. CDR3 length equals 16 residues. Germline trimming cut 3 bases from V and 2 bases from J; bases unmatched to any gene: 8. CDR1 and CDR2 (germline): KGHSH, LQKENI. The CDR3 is CASSPPGQVLQETQYF. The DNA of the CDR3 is TGTGCCAGCTCACCCCCGGGACAGGTCTTACAAGAGACCCAGTACTTC.

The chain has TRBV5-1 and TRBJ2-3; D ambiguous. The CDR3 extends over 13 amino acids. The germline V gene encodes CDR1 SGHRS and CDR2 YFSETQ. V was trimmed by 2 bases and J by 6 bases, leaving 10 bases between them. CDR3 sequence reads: CASSFSPPDTQYF. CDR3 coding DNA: TGCGCCAGCAGCTTCTCTCCCCCGGATACGCAGTATTTT.

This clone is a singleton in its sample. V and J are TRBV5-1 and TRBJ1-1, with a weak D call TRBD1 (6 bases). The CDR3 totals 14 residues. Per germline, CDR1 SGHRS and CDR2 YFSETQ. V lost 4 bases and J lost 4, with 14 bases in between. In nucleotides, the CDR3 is TGCGCCAGCAGCCCACAGGGTGAGTCCACTGAAGCTTTCTTT. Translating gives CASSPQGESTEAFF.

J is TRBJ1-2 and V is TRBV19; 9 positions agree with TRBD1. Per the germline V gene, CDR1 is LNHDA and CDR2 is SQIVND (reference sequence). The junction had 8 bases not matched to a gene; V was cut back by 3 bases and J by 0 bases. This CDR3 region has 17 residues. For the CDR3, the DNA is TGTGCCAGTAGTATTGTAGGACAGGGGATCTCTAACTATGGCTACACCTTC. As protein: CASSIVGQGISNYGYTF.

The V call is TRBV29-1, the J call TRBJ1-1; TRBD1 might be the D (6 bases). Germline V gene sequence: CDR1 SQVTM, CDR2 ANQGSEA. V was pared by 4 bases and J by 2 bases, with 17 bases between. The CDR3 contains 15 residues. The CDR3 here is CSVGGHGRTNTEAFF. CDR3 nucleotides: TGCAGCGTTGGGGGGCACGGTAGGACAAACACTGAAGCTTTCTTT.

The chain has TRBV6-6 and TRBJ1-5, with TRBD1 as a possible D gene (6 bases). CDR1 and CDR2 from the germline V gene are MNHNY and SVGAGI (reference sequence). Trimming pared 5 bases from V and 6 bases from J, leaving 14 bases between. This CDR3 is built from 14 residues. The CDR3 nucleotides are TGTGCCAGCAGTAACGGACAGCTTGGTCAGCCCCAGCATTTT. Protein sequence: CASSNGQLGQPQHF.